This record looks at one TCR beta chain sequence and its context. This sample was included in a study of siplizumab effects on memory and regulatory T cells. The CDR3 totals 16 residues. The germline gives CDR1 SGDLS, CDR2 YYNGEE. Trimming removed 4 bases at V and 4 bases at J, with 17 bases between. Using immunoSEQ multiplex PCR, the repertoire was profiled, and TCRdb retains in-frame clones only, with some absent. This sample has tens of thousands of clones, with approximately 88% found just once. The TCR originated in a human donor in good health. J is TRBJ2-2 and V is TRBV9; D unclear. The source material was Tregs sorted from blood. The CDR3 nucleotides are TGTGCCAGCAGCCCTAGTTCCTACGGAGTCACCGGGGAGCTGTTTTTT. This translates into CASSPSSYGVTGELFF.